This T cell receptor beta chain was documented in a study of PD-1 blockade in classical Hodgkin lymphoma. On the study more broadly: Intravenous delivery of nivolumab at 3 mg/kg to patients occurred every 2 weeks. Whole-study results and caveats: Before treatment, complete responders showed about the same diversity as newly diagnosed patients. TCR diversity in CD4+, not CD8+, cells rose significantly by C4D1.

Comment on this clone: The antigen is undetermined.

The time point here: cycle 4 day 1 (C4D1), after 6 weeks of nivolumab. Autologous stem cell transplantation was followed by relapse in every patient, and brentuximab vedotin exposure varied. Germline CDR1 reads SGHTA; CDR2 reads FQGNSA. With 0 bases removed from V and 5 bases from J, the gap between germline ends came to 4 bases. This CDR3 is built from 12 residues. TCRdb keeps only in-frame clones here, not all; method: immunoSEQ multiplex PCR. The sample includes tens of thousands of clones, more than 75% of them seen just once. The clonotype was recovered from a human donor with classical Hodgkin lymphoma. The chain recombines TRBV7-2 with TRBJ2-5, with D hard to call. The material sequenced was peripheral blood mononuclear cells (PBMCs), taken before the fourth cycle of nivolumab. The CDR3 DNA follows: TGTGCCAGCAGCTTAGCAGGGGAGACCCAGTACTTC. Translated, it gives CASSLAGETQYF.